The rows below give T cell receptor beta chains drawn from one sample of a study of Graves' ophthalmopathy and Graves' hyperthyroidism. A single record per CDR3 protein comes from TCRdb applying MiXCR to the multiplex PCR reads. The table records 1 million to 1.3 million distinct CDR3 sequences, 35% to 45% of them present only once. The source material was peripheral blood or thyroid tissue (not recorded which). These receptors originate from an adult man with Graves' hyperthyroidism. The CDR3 runs from the conserved cysteine through the conserved F or W. D genes are given only for firm matches. A clone size is listed for some rows: how often the clone was seen (once, few, many), or a class if it is expanded.

d_call	clone_size	v_call	j_call	cdr3_nt	cdr3_aa
TRBD1	NA	TRBV2	TRBJ2-5	TGTGCCAGCAGACAAGGAACAGGGGGGCAAGAGACCCAGTACTTC	CASRQGTGGQETQYF
TRBD1	few	TRBV15	TRBJ2-7	TGTGCCACCAGCACCAAACAGGGGAACGAGCAGTACTTC	CATSTKQGNEQYF
NA	many	TRBV6-5	TRBJ1-1	TGTGCCAGCAGTCACTCGGATGCTTCCCCTGAAGCTTTCTTT	CASSHSDASPEAFF
NA	many	TRBV2	TRBJ2-7	TGTGCCAGCAGTGTTCCGACAGCCTACGAGCAGTACTTC	CASSVPTAYEQYF
TRBD1	NA	TRBV20-1	TRBJ1-4	TGCAGTGCTAGTGGCCAGGGACAGGGTCAGTTAAAACTGTTTTTT	CSASGQGQGQLKLFF
NA	many	TRBV2	TRBJ1-3	TGTGCCAGCAGGGCAGGAGGAAACACCATATATTTT	CASRAGGNTIYF
NA	NA	TRBV19	TRBJ2-7	TGTGCCAGCAGCTCCACGGGCGTGGGGGGTGATTTAGACGAGCAGTACTTC	CASSSTGVGGDLDEQYF
NA	many	TRBV19	TRBJ1-1	TGTGCCAGTAGTTCCTTAGTGGGGGTCTCGAACACTGAAGCTTTCTTT	CASSSLVGVSNTEAFF
TRBD1	few	TRBV5-1	TRBJ2-5	TGCGCCAGCAGCAGGGACAGGGGGCGTCTGGAGACCCAGTACTTC	CASSRDRGRLETQYF
TRBD1	many	TRBV7-9	TRBJ1-2	TGTGCCAGCAGCAAAGACAGGGTCTATGGCTACACCTTC	CASSKDRVYGYTF
NA	many	TRBV20-1	TRBJ1-1	TGCAGTGCACAAAGACCTAACACTGAAGCTTTCTTT	CSAQRPNTEAFF
TRBD1	many	TRBV7-9	TRBJ1-5	TGTGCCAGCAGCTTAGGGACAGGTGAAAATCAGCCCCAGCATTTT	CASSLGTGENQPQHF
TRBD1	NA	TRBV7-9	TRBJ1-1	TGTGCCAGCAGAAAAGACAGGGGTACTGAAGCTTTCTTT	CASRKDRGTEAFF
NA	NA	TRBV29-1	TRBJ2-7	TGCAGCTTACAGATCGCGAGTTCCTACGAGCAGTACTTC	CSLQIASSYEQYF
NA	many	TRBV13	TRBJ2-7	TGTGCCAGCAGCTCCCGGGCTAGAGGTTACGAGCAGTACTTC	CASSSRARGYEQYF